The subject of this entry is one T cell receptor (beta chain). This clonotype was seen at least ten times. Its antigen is currently not known. No much larger clone exists at a distance of one base, and base qualities are not known. TCR beta CDR3 regions were amplified from RNA transcripts. The TCR CDR3 was subjected to a first round of RT-PCR using the HTBI primer set and the Qiagen OneStep RT-PCR kit. A second multiplex PCR round built the libraries, followed by size selection and purification. The libraries were sequenced on an Illumina HiSeq2000 using paired-end 100 bp reads. The published analysis was carried out like this. SOAPnuke was used to process the raw data, throwing out any read that contained adapters or uncalled bases, had a mean Phred below 15, or lacked an exact constant-primer or identifier match. High-quality paired reads were merged with COPE v1.2.5, and unique nucleotide sequences were defined as clonotypes. MiTCR v1.1 was used to align clonotypes to the IMGT TRBV, TRBD and TRBJ reference segments. The analysis included only V-J combinations with a frequency above 0.0001, which together covered more than 98% of the repertoires. A TCS score was defined as the ratio of F50 (clonal expansion) to E x V (chaos), with BLOSUM62-based TCRdist applied between CDR3 peptides within each V-J. Welch's t-statistics and random forest reduced 514 V-J features to around 14, which were used in a naive Bayes classifier (R e1071). In-frame beta chains were kept once TCRdb had trimmed the public reads at Q25 with fastp and called clones with MiXCR. Each record represents a unique CDR3 protein, reported with the most common genes and DNA among its rows. In this record, the V and J calls reflect TCRdb's handling and not the investigators' own analysis. Here the sample has more than 500,000 distinct CDR3 sequences; about 15% occur a single time. The top ten clones comprise about 29% of the sample.

This record belongs to a study of T cells in Graves' hyperthyroidism and ophthalmopathy (dated by TCRdb to about 2019). Background on the whole study: Peripheral blood samples were taken at the time of initial diagnosis, prior to any treatment. To identify TCR V-J signatures that set the groups apart, the researchers used a discovery cohort of about a hundred patients, made up of 40 to 45 with Graves' ophthalmopathy and about 59 with stable Graves' hyperthyroidism. In over five Graves' hyperthyroidism patients, the study also compared T-cell repertoires from thyroid tissue with T-cell repertoires from blood. Whether ophthalmopathy could be predicted prospectively was tested in an independent validation cohort made up of about 18 hyperthyroidism patients plus 17 patients who later progressed to ophthalmopathy. Once sampling was done, hyperthyroidism patients were given methimazole at a starting dose of 30 mg daily, whereas ophthalmopathy patients were given high-dose intravenous methylprednisolone. For training and testing, the 110 or so patients in the discovery cohort were randomly divided in a 7:3 ratio. The paper describes TCR Vbeta CDR3 sequencing of about 140 peripheral blood samples, made up of roughly 45 ophthalmopathy patients, some 80 hyperthyroidism patients and approximately 17 progressor patients.

Ophthalmopathy patients had moderately to severely active disease, Clinical Activity Score of at least 3, NOSPECS grade of at least 4, and duration under 3 months. Exclusion was applied to patients with uncontrolled infections, other autoimmune diseases, pregnancy or lactation. Diagnoses relied on clinical symptoms, serum thyroxine and TRAb, thyroid ultrasound and orbital computed tomography. PBMCs were separated from 10 ml of fresh peripheral blood using Ficoll-Paque density gradient centrifugation. Total RNA was extracted using Trizol reagent, and RNA quality was assessed on an Agilent 2100 Bioanalyzer. General findings and caveats noted by the study authors: During validation, the model predicted progression to ophthalmopathy a median of roughly six months ahead of onset, with more than 55% sensitivity and about 75% specificity. No statistical method was used to fix the sample size in advance, and group allocation was not hidden from the investigators. A 13 V-J signature model separated ophthalmopathy from stable hyperthyroidism, with 87.88% sensitivity and about 81% specificity in cross-validation and 80%/75% in testing. Blood samples also contained most of the expanded thyroid clonotypes (frequency above 0.001), which suggests that blood repertoires may reflect thyroid immune responses.

Material for sequencing was blood. The TCR sequence derives from a woman between 25 and 40 years old with Graves' ophthalmopathy.

The CDR3 loop reads CASSWGGRRVDEKLFF. The sequenced DNA: TGTGCCAGCAGTTGGGGGGGCAGGAGGGTTGATGAAAAACTGTTTTTT. This sequence uses TRBV12-3 or TRBV12-4 and TRBJ1-4; TRBD1 is perhaps the D gene, given 6 matching bases. The CDR3 holds 16 amino acids from the cysteine to the phenylalanine. Just the 48-base CDR3 DNA is kept, in frame starting at base 1. The V and J ends are trimmed by 4 bases and 6 bases, leaving 18 bases between them.